These 20 T cell receptor beta chains were sequenced from one sample in a study of blood T cell repertoires in COVID-19. Here immunoSEQ multiplex PCR was the method, and the copy in TCRdb shows in-frame clones only, minus some. In the table there are 54,000 or so clones, around 86% of which are singletons. The sequencing input was peripheral blood. The receptors come from a woman aged 80 or older with acute or convalescent COVID-19.

The chain recombines TRBV6-6 with TRBJ1-5; 7 positions agree with TRBD1. CDR1 and CDR2 from the germline V gene are MNHNY and SVGAGI (reference sequence). V lost 6 bases and J lost 2; bases outside the gene matches: 7. This CDR3 has 15 residues. In DNA form, the CDR3 reads TGTGCCAGCAGCCTACAGGGGATCGGCAATCAGCCCCAGCATTTT. It codes for CASSLQGIGNQPQHF.

This clone was detected once. The rearrangement links TRBV29-1 to TRBJ1-6; TRBD1 is a possible D gene (5 bases). CDR1 and CDR2 from the germline V gene are SQVTM and ANQGSEA. The V end was cut by 6 bases, the J end by 9 bases, with 21 bases between. This CDR3 is 15 amino acids long. The CDR3 region is CSVLLRAPGRSPLHF. Written as DNA, the CDR3 is TGCAGCGTGCTACTTCGGGCCCCAGGGCGTTCACCCCTCCACTTT. Full variable domain (outside the CDR3, taken from reference TRBV29-1 and TRBJ1-6): SAVISQKPSRDICQRGTSLTIQCQVDSQVTMMFWYRQQPGQSLTLIATANQGSEATYESGFVIDKFPISRPNLTFSTLTVSNMSPEDSSIYLCSVLLRAPGRSPLHFGNGTRLTVT.

The chain has TRBV2 and TRBJ2-7, with D possibly being TRBD2 (5 bases). The V and J ends lost 4 bases and 0 bases respectively, with 7 bases between them. From germline, CDR1 is SNHLY and CDR2 FYNNEI. The CDR3 is 13 amino acids. The CDR3 loop is CASSGGSSYEQYF. CDR3 coding DNA: TGTGCCAGCAGTGGTGGGAGCTCCTACGAGCAGTACTTC.

The chain carries TRBV2 and TRBJ1-2; D is unclear. The V end was cut by 2 bases, the J end by 4 bases, with 5 bases between. In germline, CDR1 is SNHLY, CDR2 FYNNEI. CDR3 length: 12 residues. This chain's CDR3 is CASSEPSYGYTF. The CDR3 nucleotides read TGTGCCAGCAGTGAACCCTCCTATGGCTACACCTTC.

This clone was seen only a few times. The chain joins TRBV5-8 to TRBJ2-2; 7 bases are shared with TRBD1. CDR1 and CDR2 from the germline V gene are SGHTS and YDEGEE. After removal of 3 bases from V and 4 bases from J, the junction contained 6 bases not matched to a gene. CDR3 length: 15 residues. The CDR3 nucleotides read TGTGCCAGCAGCTCGGCGACAGGGCTCACCGGGGAGCTGTTTTTT. Its protein product is CASSSATGLTGELFF.

The J gene is TRBJ1-5, the V gene TRBV28; maybe TRBD1 (5 bases). The CDR3 contains 13 residues. The V end lost 8 bases, the J end lost 2 bases, and 10 bases lay between the germline ends. Germline V gene sequence: CDR1 MDHEN, CDR2 SYDVKM. This CDR3 is CASLWGGNQPQHF. For the CDR3, the DNA is TGTGCCAGCCTTTGGGGGGGCAATCAGCCCCAGCATTTT.

This clone was detected once. The chain recombines TRBV7-2 with TRBJ1-2, with TRBD1 matching over 7 bases. The CDR3 covers 14 residues. The V gene's germline CDR1 is SGHTA and CDR2 FQGNSA. J was trimmed by 4 bases and V by 0 bases; bases with no gene match: 2. CDR3: CASSLATGSYGYTF. CDR3 DNA sequence: TGTGCCAGCAGCTTAGCGACAGGGAGCTATGGCTACACCTTC.

The chain couples TRBV7-9 to TRBJ1-2, with TRBD1 matching over 7 bases. CDR1 SEHNR and CDR2 FQNEAQ come from the germline V gene (reference sequence). CDR3 size: 11 residues. V gave up 10 bases and J gave up 4 bases; unmatched junction bases: 3. CDR3 sequence reads: CATGQVYGYTF. The DNA of the CDR3 is TGTGCCACCGGACAGGTCTATGGCTACACCTTC.

This chain links TRBV9 with TRBJ1-1; 7 nucleotides line up with TRBD1. V lost 4 bases and J lost 4; bases outside the gene matches: 10. The CDR3 has 15 residues. Per germline, CDR1 SGDLS and CDR2 YYNGEE. CDR3 region: CASSYKPRGPTEAFF. The DNA for the CDR3 is TGTGCCAGCAGCTACAAGCCGAGGGGGCCCACTGAAGCTTTCTTT.

This clone was observed once. The rearrangement links TRBV4-3 to TRBJ1-2; no firm D call. The CDR3 sequence is 16 residues long. CDR1 LGHNA and CDR2 YSLEER come from the germline V gene. Trimming pared 1 base from V and 0 bases from J, leaving 12 bases between. The CDR3 sequence: CASSQGGQGTNYGYTF. DNA for the CDR3: TGCGCCAGCAGCCAAGGAGGCCAAGGAACTAACTATGGCTACACCTTC.

The CDR3 is CASSYDRGSEKLFF. In DNA, the CDR3 is TGTGCCAGCAGTTACGATCGCGGTTCGGAAAAACTGTTTTTT. The chain couples TRBV6-5 to TRBJ1-4, with unresolved D. Trimming cost V 2 bases and J 8 bases, with 12 bases left between them. The germline V gene encodes CDR1 MNHEY and CDR2 SVGAGI. This CDR3 is 14 amino acids long.

The V gene is TRBV29-1, the J gene TRBJ1-5; D gene unclear. Trimming removed 5 bases at V and 3 bases at J, with 8 bases between. The CDR3 loop spans 12 amino acids. Germline CDR1 SQVTM, CDR2 ANQGSEA. The DNA for the CDR3 is TGCAGCGTTCTCGGGAACAATCAGCCCCAGCATTTT. This translates into CSVLGNNQPQHF. The full variable domain, completed using reference TRBV29-1 and TRBJ1-5, is SAVISQKPSRDICQRGTSLTIQCQVDSQVTMMFWYRQQPGQSLTLIATANQGSEATYESGFVIDKFPISRPNLTFSTLTVSNMSPEDSSIYLCSVLGNNQPQHFGDGTRLSIL.

In this sample, this clone turned up a few times. The chain combines TRBV5-6 with TRBJ2-7; TRBD1 is a possible D gene (6 bases). Trimming left V 2 bases short and J 1 base short, with 7 bases between. Per the germline V gene, CDR1 is SGHDT and CDR2 is YYEEEE. This CDR3 region has 13 residues. The CDR3, as DNA: TGTGCCAGCAGCTTAGGACAGTCCTACGAGCAGTACTTC. Protein sequence: CASSLGQSYEQYF.

V and J are TRBV7-9 and TRBJ2-5; 9 bases are shared with TRBD2. V was clipped by 5 bases and J by 5 bases; unmatched bases: 12. Germline values: CDR1 SEHNR, CDR2 FQNEAQ (reference sequence). The length of the CDR3 is 16 residues. CDR3 loop: CASSPRIAGARETQYF. The CDR3 DNA follows: TGTGCCAGCAGCCCCCGTATAGCGGGAGCGAGGGAGACCCAGTACTTC.

The chain employs TRBV4-2 and TRBJ1-1, with TRBD1 identical over 9 bases. The CDR3 contains 15 residues. After removal of 10 bases from V and 0 bases from J, the junction contained 9 bases not matched to a gene. Looked up from germline, CDR1 is LGHNA and CDR2 is YNFKEQ. In DNA, the CDR3 is TGTGCCACTTCCGGGACAGGGTCCATGAACACTGAAGCTTTCTTT. Amino acids: CATSGTGSMNTEAFF.

J is TRBJ1-3 and V is TRBV7-9; D is unclear. V was pared by 8 bases and J by 0 bases, with 14 bases between. The CDR3 has 15 residues. From germline, CDR1 is SEHNR and CDR2 FQNEAQ (reference sequence). The CDR3 is CASESRTNSGNTIYF. CDR3 nucleotide sequence: TGTGCCAGCGAGTCCAGGACTAACTCTGGAAACACCATATATTTT.

This clone came up once. CDR3 in DNA: TGTGCCAGCAGTTCCTTGGACAGGGGGAACCATCAGCCCCAGCATTTT. This encodes CASSSLDRGNHQPQHF. The chain links TRBV27 to TRBJ1-5; TRBD1 matches 10 bases. The CDR3 is 16 amino acids. With 4 bases clipped from V and 5 bases from J, the junction kept 8 bases outside the gene matches. CDR1 and CDR2 (germline): MNHEY, SMNVEV (reference sequence).

The rearrangement uses TRBV7-9 and TRBJ1-1, with TRBD1 matching 10 bases. J lost 6 bases, V lost 5 bases, and 6 bases had no gene match. CDR1 is SEHNR, CDR2 FQNEAQ, per germline (reference sequence). The CDR3 extends over 14 amino acids. The CDR3 loop reads CASSPRQGAPEAFF. The CDR3 bases are TGTGCCAGCAGCCCTCGACAGGGGGCCCCTGAAGCTTTCTTT.

V and J are TRBV25-1 and TRBJ2-6; D might be TRBD2 (5 bases). The CDR3 is 15 amino acids. V lost 4 bases to trimming and J lost 4 bases, with 11 bases between them. Per germline, CDR1 MGHDK and CDR2 SYGVNS. The DNA of the CDR3 is TGTGCCAGCAGTGGTGGGAGTAAAGGGGCCAACGTCCTGACTTTC. It codes for CASSGGSKGANVLTF.

The chain recombines TRBV30 with TRBJ1-6; TRBD1 aligns across 7 bases. The germline V gene encodes CDR1 GTSNPN and CDR2 SVGIG (reference sequence). This CDR3 is 15 amino acids long. The trim removed 2 bases at V and 3 bases at J, leaving 4 bases unmatched. CDR3 DNA: TGTGCCTGGAGTTTTCGGGACAGCTATAATTCACCCCTCCACTTT. Protein: CAWSFRDSYNSPLHF. The whole variable domain, filled in from reference TRBV30 and TRBJ1-6, reads SQTIHQWPATLVQPVGSPLSLECTVEGTSNPNLYWYRQAAGRGLQLLFYSVGIGQISSEVPQNLSASRPQDRQFILSSKKLLLSDSGFYLCAWSFRDSYNSPLHFGNGTRLTVT.